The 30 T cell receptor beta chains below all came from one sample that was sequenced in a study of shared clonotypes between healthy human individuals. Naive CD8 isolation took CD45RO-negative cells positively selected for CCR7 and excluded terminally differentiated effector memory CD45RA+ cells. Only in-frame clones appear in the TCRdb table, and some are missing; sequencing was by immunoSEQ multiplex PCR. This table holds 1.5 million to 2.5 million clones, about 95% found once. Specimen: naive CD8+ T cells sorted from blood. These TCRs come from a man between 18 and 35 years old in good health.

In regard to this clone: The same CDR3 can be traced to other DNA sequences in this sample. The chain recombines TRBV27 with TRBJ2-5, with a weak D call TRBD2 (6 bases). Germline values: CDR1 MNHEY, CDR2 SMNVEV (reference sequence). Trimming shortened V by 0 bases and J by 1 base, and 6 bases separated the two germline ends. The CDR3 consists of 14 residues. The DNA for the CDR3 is TGTGCCAGCAGTTTATCGGGGGGCCAAGAGACCCAGTACTTC. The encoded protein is CASSLSGGQETQYF.

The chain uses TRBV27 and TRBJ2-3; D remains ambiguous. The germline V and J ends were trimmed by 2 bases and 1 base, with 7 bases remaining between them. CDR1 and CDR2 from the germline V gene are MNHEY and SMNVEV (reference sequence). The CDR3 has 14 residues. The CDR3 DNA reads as TGTGCCAGCAGTTTAGACCCCCGCACAGATACGCAGTATTTT. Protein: CASSLDPRTDTQYF.

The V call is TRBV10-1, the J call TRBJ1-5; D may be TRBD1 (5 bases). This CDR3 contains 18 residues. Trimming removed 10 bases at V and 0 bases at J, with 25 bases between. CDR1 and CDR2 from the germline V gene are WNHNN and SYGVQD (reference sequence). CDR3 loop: CANGKQEGGSNSNQPQHF. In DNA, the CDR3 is TGCGCCAACGGAAAACAGGAAGGAGGTTCGAATAGCAATCAGCCCCAGCATTTT.

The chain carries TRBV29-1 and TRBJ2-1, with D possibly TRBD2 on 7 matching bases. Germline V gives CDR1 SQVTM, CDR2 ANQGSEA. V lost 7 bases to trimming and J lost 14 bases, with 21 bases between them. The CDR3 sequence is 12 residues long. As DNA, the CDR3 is TGCAGCGCTGTAACAGGGCCGAGCGGGGAGTTCTTC. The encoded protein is CSAVTGPSGEFF.

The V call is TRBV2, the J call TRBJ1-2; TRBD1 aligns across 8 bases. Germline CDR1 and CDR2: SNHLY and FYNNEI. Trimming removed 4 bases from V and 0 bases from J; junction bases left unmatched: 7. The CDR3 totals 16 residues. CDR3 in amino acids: CASSVSDRAANYGYTF. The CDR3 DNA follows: TGTGCCAGCAGTGTCTCGGACAGGGCGGCTAACTATGGCTACACCTTC.

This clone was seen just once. The chain's CDR3 is CASSLGGNLGQPQHF. The CDR3 nucleotides read TGTGCCAGCAGTTTAGGGGGGAACCTAGGTCAGCCCCAGCATTTT. The chain has TRBV27 and TRBJ1-5, with D tentatively TRBD1 (5 bases). This CDR3 region has 15 residues. Germline CDR1 MNHEY, CDR2 SMNVEV (reference sequence). The germline V and J ends were trimmed by 2 bases and 6 bases, with 14 bases remaining between them.

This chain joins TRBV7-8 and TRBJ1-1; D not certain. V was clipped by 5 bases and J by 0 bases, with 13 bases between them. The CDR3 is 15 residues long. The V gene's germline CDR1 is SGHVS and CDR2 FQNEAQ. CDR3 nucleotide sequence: TGTGCCAGCAGCGCGAGGACGGAGATGAACACTGAAGCTTTCTTT. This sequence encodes CASSARTEMNTEAFF.

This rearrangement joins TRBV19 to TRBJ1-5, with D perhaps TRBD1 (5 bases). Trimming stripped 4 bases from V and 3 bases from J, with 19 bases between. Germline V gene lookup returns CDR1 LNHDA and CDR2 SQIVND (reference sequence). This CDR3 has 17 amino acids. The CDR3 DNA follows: TGTGCCAGTAGTAATACCCCCCAGGGTCTTATCAATCAGCCCCAGCATTTT. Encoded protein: CASSNTPQGLINQPQHF.

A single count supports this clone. CDR3: CASSPTGNTAGDEQYF. The DNA for the CDR3 is TGTGCCAGCAGCCCTACAGGGAACACGGCCGGGGACGAGCAGTACTTC. V gene TRBV13 combines with J gene TRBJ2-7, with D possibly being TRBD1 (6 bases). CDR3 size: 16 residues. Germline values: CDR1 PRHDT, CDR2 FYEKMQ (reference sequence). With 5 bases removed from V and 5 bases from J, the gap between germline ends came to 22 bases.

The CDR3 DNA is TGTGCCAGCAGTGAAGGGGTCAGCAGCACAGATACGCAGTATTTT. Protein product: CASSEGVSSTDTQYF. The chain carries TRBV2 and TRBJ2-3; D unclear. The CDR3 extends over 15 amino acids. The germline V gene encodes CDR1 SNHLY and CDR2 FYNNEI. V was shortened by 1 base and J by 0 bases, with 8 bases between the two germline ends.

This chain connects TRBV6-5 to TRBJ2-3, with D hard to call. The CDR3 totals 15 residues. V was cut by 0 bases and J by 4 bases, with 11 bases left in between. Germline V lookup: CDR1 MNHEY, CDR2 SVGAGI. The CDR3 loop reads CASSYSSYPPDTQYF. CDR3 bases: TGTGCCAGCAGTTACTCGAGTTATCCCCCAGATACGCAGTATTTT.

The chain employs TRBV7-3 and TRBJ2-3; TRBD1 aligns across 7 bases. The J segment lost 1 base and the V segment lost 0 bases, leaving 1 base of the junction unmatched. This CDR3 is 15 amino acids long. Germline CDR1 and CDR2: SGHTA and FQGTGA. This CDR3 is CASSLTQGGTDTQYF. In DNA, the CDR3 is TGTGCCAGCAGCTTAACGCAGGGGGGCACAGATACGCAGTATTTT.

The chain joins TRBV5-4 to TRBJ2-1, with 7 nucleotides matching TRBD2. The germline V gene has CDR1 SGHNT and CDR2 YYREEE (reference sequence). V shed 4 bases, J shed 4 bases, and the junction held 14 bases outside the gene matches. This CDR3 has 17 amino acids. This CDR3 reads CASSPPGGTYRYNEQFF. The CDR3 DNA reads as TGTGCCAGCAGCCCACCGGGGGGTACTTACCGTTACAATGAGCAGTTCTTC.

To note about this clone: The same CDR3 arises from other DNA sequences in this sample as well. CDR3 nucleotides: TGTGCCAGCAGTTACTCGGGGGACCTATACGAGCAGTACTTC. Translated: CASSYSGDLYEQYF. This chain joins TRBV6-5 and TRBJ2-7; D tentatively reads TRBD1 or TRBD2 (5 bases each). The V and J ends lost 0 bases and 4 bases respectively, with 10 bases between them. Germline V CDR1 and CDR2: MNHEY, SVGAGI. The CDR3 sequence is 14 residues long.

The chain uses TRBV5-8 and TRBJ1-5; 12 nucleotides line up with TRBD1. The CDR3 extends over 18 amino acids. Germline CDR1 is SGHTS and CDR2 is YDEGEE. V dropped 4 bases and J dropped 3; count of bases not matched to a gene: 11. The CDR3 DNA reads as TGTGCCAGCAGCAAGGTCCGGGACAGGGGGCAGAACAATCAGCCCCAGCATTTT. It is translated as CASSKVRDRGQNNQPQHF.

The CDR3 DNA follows: TGTGCCTGGAGTGTTGGCCCGACGGGTGACACCATATATTTT. It translates to CAWSVGPTGDTIYF. The rearrangement links TRBV30 to TRBJ1-3, with D unresolved. The CDR3 runs 14 residues. Germline CDR1 reads GTSNPN; CDR2 reads SVGIG (reference sequence). The V end was cut by 0 bases, the J end by 8 bases, with 14 bases between.

Written as DNA, the CDR3 is TGTGCCAGCAGCCCCGGAAACTACGAGCAGTACTTC. The encoded protein is CASSPGNYEQYF. The gene calls are TRBV9 and TRBJ2-7; no definite D call. Trimming cost V 4 bases and J 3 bases, with 8 bases left between them. There are 12 residues in the CDR3. The germline V gene has CDR1 SGDLS and CDR2 YYNGEE.

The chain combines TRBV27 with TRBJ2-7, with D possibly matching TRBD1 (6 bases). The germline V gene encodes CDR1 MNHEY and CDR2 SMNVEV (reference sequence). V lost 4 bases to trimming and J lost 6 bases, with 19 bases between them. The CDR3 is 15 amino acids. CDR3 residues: CASSYSKKQGSEQYF. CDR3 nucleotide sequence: TGTGCCAGCAGTTATTCCAAAAAACAGGGAAGCGAGCAGTACTTC.

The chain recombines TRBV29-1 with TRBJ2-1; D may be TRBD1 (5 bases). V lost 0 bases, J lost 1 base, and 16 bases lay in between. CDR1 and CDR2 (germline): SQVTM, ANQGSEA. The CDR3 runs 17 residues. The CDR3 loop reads CSVEDIGQGVSYNEQFF. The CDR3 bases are TGCAGCGTTGAAGATATTGGTCAGGGTGTGTCCTACAATGAGCAGTTCTTC.

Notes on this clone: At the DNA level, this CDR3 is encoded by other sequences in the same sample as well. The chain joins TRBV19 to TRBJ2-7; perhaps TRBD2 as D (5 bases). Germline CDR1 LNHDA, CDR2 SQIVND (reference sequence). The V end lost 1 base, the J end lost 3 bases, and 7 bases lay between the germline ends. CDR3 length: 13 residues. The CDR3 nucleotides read TGTGCCAGTAGTATAGGACTAAACTACGAGCAGTACTTC. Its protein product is CASSIGLNYEQYF.

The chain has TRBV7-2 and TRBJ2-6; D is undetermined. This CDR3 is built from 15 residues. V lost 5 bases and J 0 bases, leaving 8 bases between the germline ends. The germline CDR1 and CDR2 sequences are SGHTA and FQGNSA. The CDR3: CASSQDGSGANVLTF. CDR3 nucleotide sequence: TGTGCCAGCAGCCAGGACGGCTCTGGGGCCAACGTCCTGACTTTC.

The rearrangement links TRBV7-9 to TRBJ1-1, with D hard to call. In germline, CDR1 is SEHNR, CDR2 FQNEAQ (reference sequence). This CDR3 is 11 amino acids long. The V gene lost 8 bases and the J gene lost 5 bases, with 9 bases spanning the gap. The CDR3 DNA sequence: TGTGCCAGCCTCTGGGTGACTGAAGCTTTCTTT. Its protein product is CASLWVTEAFF.

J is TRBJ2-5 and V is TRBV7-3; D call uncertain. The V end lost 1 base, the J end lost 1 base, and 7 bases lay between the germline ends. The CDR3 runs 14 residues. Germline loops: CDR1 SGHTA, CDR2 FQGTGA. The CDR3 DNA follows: TGTGCCAGCAGCTTAAAGGGTGGCCAAGAGACCCAGTACTTC. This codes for CASSLKGGQETQYF.

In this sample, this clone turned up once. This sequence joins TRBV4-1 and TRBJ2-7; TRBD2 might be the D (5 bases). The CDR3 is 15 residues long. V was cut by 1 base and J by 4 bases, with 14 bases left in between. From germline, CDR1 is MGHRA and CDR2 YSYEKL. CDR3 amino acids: CASSQGPGNSYEQYF. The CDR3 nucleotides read TGCGCCAGCAGCCAAGGCCCCGGGAATAGTTACGAGCAGTACTTC.

CDR3 in amino acids: CASSWDRGHTEAFF. The DNA of the CDR3 is TGTGCCAGCAGCTGGGACAGGGGGCACACTGAAGCTTTCTTT. The rearrangement joins TRBV5-4 to TRBJ1-1, with 12 nucleotides matching TRBD1. V dropped 3 bases and J dropped 3; count of bases not matched to a gene: 0. The CDR3 covers 14 residues. Per germline, CDR1 SGHNT and CDR2 YYREEE (reference sequence).

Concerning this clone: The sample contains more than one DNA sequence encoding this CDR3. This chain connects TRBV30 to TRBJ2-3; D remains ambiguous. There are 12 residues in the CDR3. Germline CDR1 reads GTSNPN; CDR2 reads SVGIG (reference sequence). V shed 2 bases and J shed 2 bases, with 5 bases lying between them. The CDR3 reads CAWSLDTDTQYF. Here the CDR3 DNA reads TGTGCCTGGAGTTTGGACACAGATACGCAGTATTTT.

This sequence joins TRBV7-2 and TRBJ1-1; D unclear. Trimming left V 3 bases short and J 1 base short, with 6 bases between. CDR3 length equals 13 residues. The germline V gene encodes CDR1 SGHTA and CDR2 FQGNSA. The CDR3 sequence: CASSLGQNTEAFF. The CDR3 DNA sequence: TGTGCCAGCAGCTTGGGCCAGAACACTGAAGCTTTCTTT.

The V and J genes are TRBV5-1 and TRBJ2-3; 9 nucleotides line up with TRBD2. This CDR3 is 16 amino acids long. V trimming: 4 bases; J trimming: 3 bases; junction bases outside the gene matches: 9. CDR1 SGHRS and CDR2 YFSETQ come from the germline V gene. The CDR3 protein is CASSPESSGVTDTQYF. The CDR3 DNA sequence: TGCGCCAGCAGCCCCGAATCTAGCGGGGTAACAGATACGCAGTATTTT.

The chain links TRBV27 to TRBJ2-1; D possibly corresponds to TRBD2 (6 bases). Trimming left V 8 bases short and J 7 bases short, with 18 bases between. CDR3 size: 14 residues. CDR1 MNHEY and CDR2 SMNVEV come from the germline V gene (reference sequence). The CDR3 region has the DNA TGTGCCAGCTCGCTCGGAGGGCCCGGAAATGAGCAGTTCTTC. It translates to CASSLGGPGNEQFF.

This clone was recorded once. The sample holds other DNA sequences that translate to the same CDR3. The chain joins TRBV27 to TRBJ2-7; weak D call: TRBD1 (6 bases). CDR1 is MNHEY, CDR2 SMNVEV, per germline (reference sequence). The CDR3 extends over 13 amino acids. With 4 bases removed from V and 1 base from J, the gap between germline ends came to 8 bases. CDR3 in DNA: TGTGCCAGCAGTTGGGGGCCGTCCTACGAGCAGTACTTC. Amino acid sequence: CASSWGPSYEQYF.